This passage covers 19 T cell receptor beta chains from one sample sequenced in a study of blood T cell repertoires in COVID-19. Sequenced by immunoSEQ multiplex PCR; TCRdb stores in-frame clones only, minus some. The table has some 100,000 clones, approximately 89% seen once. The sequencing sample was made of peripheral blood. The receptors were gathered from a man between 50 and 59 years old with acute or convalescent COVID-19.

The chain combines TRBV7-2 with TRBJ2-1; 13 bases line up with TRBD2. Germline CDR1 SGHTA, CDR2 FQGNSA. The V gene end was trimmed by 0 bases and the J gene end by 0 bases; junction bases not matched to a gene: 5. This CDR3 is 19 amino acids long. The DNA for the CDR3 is TGTGCCAGCAGCTTAGCGGGGACTAGCGGGATTTCCTCCTACAATGAGCAGTTCTTC. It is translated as CASSLAGTSGISSYNEQFF.

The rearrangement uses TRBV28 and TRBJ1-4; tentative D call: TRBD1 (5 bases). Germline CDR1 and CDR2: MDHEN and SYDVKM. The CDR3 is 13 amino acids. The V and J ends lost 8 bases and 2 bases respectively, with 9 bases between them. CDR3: CASLRVTNEKLFF. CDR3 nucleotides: TGTGCCAGCCTCAGGGTTACTAATGAAAAACTGTTTTTT.

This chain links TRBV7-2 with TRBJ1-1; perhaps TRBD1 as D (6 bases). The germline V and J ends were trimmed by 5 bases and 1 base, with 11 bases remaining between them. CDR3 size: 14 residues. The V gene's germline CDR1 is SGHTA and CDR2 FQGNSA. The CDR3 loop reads CASSRDRRNTEAFF. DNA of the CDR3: TGTGCCAGCAGCCGCGACAGGAGGAACACTGAAGCTTTCTTT. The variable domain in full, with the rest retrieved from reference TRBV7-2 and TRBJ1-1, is GAGVSQSPSNKVTEKGKDVELRCDPISGHTALYWYRQSLGQGLEFLIYFQGNSAPDKSGLPSDRFSAERTGGSVSTLTIQRTQQEDSAVYLCASSRDRRNTEAFFGQGTRLTVV.

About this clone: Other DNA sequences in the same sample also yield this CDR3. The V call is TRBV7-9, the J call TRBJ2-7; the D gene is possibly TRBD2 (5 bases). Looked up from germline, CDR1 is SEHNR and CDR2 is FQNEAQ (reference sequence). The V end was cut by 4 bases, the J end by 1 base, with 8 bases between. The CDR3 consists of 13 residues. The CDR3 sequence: CASSSTGSYEQYF. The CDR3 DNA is TGTGCCAGCAGCTCGACGGGGTCCTACGAGCAGTACTTC.

CDR3: CASSPDRGNTEAFF. Written as DNA, the CDR3 is TGTGCCAGTAGTCCGGACAGGGGGAACACTGAAGCTTTCTTT. The rearrangement uses TRBV19 and TRBJ1-1, with 9 nucleotides matching TRBD1. The CDR3 covers 14 residues. CDR1 and CDR2 (germline): LNHDA, SQIVND (reference sequence). V shed 5 bases and J 1 base; nucleotides not matched to a gene: 2.

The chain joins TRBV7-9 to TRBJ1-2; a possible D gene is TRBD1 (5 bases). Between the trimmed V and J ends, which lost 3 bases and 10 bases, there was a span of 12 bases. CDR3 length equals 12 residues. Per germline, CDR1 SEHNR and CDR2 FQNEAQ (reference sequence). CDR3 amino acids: CASSLGQVDYTF. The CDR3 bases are TGTGCCAGCAGCTTGGGGCAGGTTGACTACACCTTC.

The CDR3 nucleotides read TGTGCCAGCAGCTTGGCGGGGAGGAACACTGAAGCTTTCTTT. The encoded protein is CASSLAGRNTEAFF. This chain connects TRBV5-6 to TRBJ1-1; unclear D gene. In germline, CDR1 is SGHDT, CDR2 YYEEEE. This CDR3 is 14 amino acids long. Trimming removed 0 bases at V and 1 base at J, with 7 bases between.

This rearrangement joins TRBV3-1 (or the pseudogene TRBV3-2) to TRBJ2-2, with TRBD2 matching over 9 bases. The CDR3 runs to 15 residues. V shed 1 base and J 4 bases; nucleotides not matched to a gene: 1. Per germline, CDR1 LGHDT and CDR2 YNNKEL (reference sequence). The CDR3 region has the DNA TGTGCCAGCAGCCAAGGTAGCGGGAGCACCGGGGAGCTGTTTTTT. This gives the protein CASSQGSGSTGELFF.

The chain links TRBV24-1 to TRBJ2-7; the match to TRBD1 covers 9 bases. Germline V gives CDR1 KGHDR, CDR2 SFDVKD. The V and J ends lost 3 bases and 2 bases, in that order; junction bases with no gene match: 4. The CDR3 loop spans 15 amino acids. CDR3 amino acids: CATSDGQGWPYEQYF. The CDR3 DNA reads TGTGCCACCAGTGATGGACAGGGGTGGCCCTACGAGCAGTACTTC.

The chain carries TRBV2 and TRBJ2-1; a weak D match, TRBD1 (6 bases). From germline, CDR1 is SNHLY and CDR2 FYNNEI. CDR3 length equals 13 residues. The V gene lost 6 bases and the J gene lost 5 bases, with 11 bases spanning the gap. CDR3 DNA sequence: TGTGCCAGCAGCCAGGACAGCAACAATGAGCAGTTCTTC. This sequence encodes CASSQDSNNEQFF.

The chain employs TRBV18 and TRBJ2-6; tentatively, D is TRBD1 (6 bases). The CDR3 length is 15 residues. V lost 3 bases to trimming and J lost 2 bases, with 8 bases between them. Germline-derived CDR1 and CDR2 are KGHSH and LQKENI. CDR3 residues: CASSPRGTGANVLTF. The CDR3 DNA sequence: TGTGCCAGCTCACCGAGGGGGACTGGGGCCAACGTCCTGACTTTC.

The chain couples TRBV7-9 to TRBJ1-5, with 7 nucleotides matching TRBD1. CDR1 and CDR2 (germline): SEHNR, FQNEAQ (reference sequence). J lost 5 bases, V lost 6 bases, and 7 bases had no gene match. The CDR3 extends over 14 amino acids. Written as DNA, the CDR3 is TGTGCCAGCAGTTCGACAGGGAACGATCAGCCCCAGCATTTT. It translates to CASSSTGNDQPQHF.

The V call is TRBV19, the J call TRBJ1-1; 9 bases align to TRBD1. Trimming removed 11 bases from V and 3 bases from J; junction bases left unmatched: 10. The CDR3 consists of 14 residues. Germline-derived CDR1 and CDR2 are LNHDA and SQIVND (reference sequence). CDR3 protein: CASYRGPGDTEAFF. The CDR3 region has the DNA TGTGCCTCCTACAGGGGGCCCGGGGACACTGAAGCTTTCTTT.

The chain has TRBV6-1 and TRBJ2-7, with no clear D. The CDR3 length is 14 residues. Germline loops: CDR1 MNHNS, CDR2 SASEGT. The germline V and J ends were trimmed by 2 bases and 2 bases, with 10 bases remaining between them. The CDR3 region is CASSESRAPYEQYF. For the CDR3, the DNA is TGTGCCAGCAGTGAAAGTCGTGCGCCCTACGAGCAGTACTTC.

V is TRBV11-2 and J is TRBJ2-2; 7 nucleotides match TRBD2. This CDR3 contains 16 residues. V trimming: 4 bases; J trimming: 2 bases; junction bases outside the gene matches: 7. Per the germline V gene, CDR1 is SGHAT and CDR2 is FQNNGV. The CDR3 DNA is TGTGCCAGCAGCTGGAGCGGGACCGTTAACACCGGGGAGCTGTTTTTT. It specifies CASSWSGTVNTGELFF. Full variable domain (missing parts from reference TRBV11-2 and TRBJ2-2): EAGVAQSPRYKIIEKRQSVAFWCNPISGHATLYWYQQILGQGPKLLIQFQNNGVVDDSQLPKDRFSAERLKGVDSTLKIQPAKLEDSAVYLCASSWSGTVNTGELFFGEGSRLTVL.

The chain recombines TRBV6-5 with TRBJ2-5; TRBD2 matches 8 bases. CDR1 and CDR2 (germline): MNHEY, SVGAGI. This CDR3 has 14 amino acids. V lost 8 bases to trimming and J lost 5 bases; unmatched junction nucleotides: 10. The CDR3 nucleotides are TGTGCCAGCGCCCTGCGCGGGGGGAGGGAGACCCAGTACTTC. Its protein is CASALRGGRETQYF.

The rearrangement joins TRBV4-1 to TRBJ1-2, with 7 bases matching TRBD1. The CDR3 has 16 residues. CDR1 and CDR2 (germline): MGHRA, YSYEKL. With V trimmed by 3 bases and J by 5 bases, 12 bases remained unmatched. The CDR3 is CASSQPRQGFKYGYTF. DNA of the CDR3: TGCGCCAGCAGCCAGCCTCGACAGGGATTCAAGTATGGCTACACCTTC.

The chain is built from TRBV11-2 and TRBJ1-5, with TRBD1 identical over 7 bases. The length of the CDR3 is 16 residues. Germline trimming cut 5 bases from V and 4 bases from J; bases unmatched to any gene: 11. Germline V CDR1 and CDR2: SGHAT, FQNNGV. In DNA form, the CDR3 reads TGTGCCAGCAGCCTCGCGACAGGGAGCCCTAATCAGCCCCAGCATTTT. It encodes CASSLATGSPNQPQHF.

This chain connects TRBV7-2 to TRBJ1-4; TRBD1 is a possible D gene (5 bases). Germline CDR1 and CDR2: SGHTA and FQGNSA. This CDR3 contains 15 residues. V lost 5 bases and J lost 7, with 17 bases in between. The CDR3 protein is CASSRNQGFGEKLFF. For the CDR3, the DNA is TGTGCCAGCAGCCGGAATCAGGGTTTCGGTGAAAAACTGTTTTTT.